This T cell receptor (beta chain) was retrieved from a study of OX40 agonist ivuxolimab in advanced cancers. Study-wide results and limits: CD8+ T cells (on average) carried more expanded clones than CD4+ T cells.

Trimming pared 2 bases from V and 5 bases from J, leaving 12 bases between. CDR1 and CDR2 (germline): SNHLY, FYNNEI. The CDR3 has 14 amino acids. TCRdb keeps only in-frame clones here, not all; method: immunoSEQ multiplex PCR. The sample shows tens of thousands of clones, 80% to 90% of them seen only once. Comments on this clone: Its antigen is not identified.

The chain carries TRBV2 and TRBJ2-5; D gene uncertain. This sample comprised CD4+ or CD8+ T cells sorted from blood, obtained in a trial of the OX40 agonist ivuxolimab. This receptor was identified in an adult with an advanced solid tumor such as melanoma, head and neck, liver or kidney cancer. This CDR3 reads CASSERPVSETQYF. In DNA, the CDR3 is TGTGCCAGCAGTGAAAGACCCGTTAGTGAGACCCAGTACTTC.